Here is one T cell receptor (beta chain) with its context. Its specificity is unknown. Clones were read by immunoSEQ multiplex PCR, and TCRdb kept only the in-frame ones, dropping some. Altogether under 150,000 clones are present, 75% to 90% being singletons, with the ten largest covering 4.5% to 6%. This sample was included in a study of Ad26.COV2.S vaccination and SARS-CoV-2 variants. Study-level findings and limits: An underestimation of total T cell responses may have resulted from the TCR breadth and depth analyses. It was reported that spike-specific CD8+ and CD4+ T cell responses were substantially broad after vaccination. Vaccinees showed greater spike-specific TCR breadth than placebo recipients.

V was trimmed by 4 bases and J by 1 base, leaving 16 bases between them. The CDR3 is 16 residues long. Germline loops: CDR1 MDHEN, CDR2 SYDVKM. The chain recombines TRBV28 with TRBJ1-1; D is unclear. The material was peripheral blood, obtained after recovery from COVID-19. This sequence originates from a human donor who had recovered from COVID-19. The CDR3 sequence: CASSSLTRPANTEAFF. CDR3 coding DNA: TGTGCCAGCAGTTCCCTGACAAGGCCGGCGAACACTGAAGCTTTCTTT.